The following is a T cell receptor (beta chain) sequence with its context. This record comes from a study of T cell changes during pregnancy in multiple sclerosis. The method was immunoSEQ multiplex PCR; TCRdb's version includes in-frame clones alone and lacks a portion of them. The sample records about 39,000 clones, 90% to 95% being singletons. Germline V CDR1 and CDR2: SGHVS, FNYEAQ. The CDR3 runs to 16 residues. With 5 bases clipped from V and 0 bases from J, the junction kept 6 bases outside the gene matches. The TCR was taken from a female donor with multiple sclerosis, enrolled in a pregnancy study. The specimen comprised CD4+ T cells from peripheral blood mononuclear cells, sampled after pregnancy. The J gene is TRBJ1-5, the V gene TRBV7-6; 8 bases are a match to TRBD1. CDR3 coding DNA: TGTGCCAGCAGCCCAATGACAGGGGTTAGCAATCAGCCCCAGCATTTT. Its translation is CASSPMTGVSNQPQHF.